This passage covers 30 T cell receptor beta chains from one sample sequenced in a study of blood T cell repertoires in COVID-19. Sequencing used immunoSEQ multiplex PCR; TCRdb keeps in-frame clones, though not all of them. The repertoire has over 200,000 clones, approximately 79% of them found once; the top ten carry about 5%. The specimen was peripheral blood. These receptors all come from a human donor in a cohort sampled during active COVID-19.

CDR3 sequence (DNA): TGTGCCAGCAGTCCCGCGACTAGCGGGAGGGGCAATGAGCAGTTCTTC. Protein product: CASSPATSGRGNEQFF. The chain uses TRBV28 and TRBJ2-1, with 14 bases that match TRBD2. CDR3 length: 16 amino acids. The germline V gene has CDR1 MDHEN and CDR2 SYDVKM. The trim removed 5 bases at V and 6 bases at J, leaving 6 bases unmatched.

The chain has TRBV28 and TRBJ1-5; D is possibly TRBD1 (6 bases). Germline loops: CDR1 MDHEN, CDR2 SYDVKM. Trimming cost V 1 base and J 2 bases, with 12 bases left between them. The CDR3 has 16 residues. The CDR3 coding sequence is TGTGCCAGCAGTTTATCACAGGGCACCGGCAATCAGCCCCAGCATTTT. Encoded protein: CASSLSQGTGNQPQHF.

The chain has TRBV4-1 and TRBJ1-1, with D possibly matching TRBD1 (6 bases). The CDR3 runs to 17 residues. Germline-derived CDR1 and CDR2 are MGHRA and YSYEKL. Trimming shortened V by 0 bases and J by 5 bases, and 19 bases separated the two germline ends. CDR3 DNA: TGCGCCAGCAGCCAAGATCGTTTAACCGCAGGGGTAACTGAAGCTTTCTTT. Protein: CASSQDRLTAGVTEAFF.

The chain carries TRBV20-1 and TRBJ2-5; D possibly corresponds to TRBD2 (7 bases). Between the trimmed V and J ends, which lost 3 bases and 4 bases, there was a span of 15 bases. This CDR3 spans 14 amino acids. Germline loops: CDR1 DFQATT, CDR2 SNEGSKA (reference sequence). CDR3 region: CSASSRGRVETQYF. The DNA of the CDR3 is TGCAGTGCTAGTTCGAGGGGGAGGGTAGAGACCCAGTACTTC.

Here the CDR3 DNA reads TGTGCCAGCAGCTTACGATTTGTGGGACTAGCGGGCCTCCAAGAGACCCAGTACTTC. It yields the protein CASSLRFVGLAGLQETQYF. The rearrangement uses TRBV7-9 and TRBJ2-5; 12 bases agree with TRBD2. J lost 1 base, V lost 2 bases, and 11 bases had no gene match. The CDR3 covers 19 residues. Per the germline V gene, CDR1 is SEHNR and CDR2 is FQNEAQ (reference sequence).

The chain joins TRBV27 to TRBJ1-4; D is possibly TRBD1 (6 bases). From germline, CDR1 is MNHEY and CDR2 SMNVEV (reference sequence). This CDR3 is 14 amino acids long. The V end lost 2 bases, the J end lost 8 bases, and 12 bases lay between the germline ends. CDR3 protein: CASSLTGTGEKLFF. For the CDR3, the DNA is TGTGCCAGCAGTTTAACAGGGACGGGGGAAAAACTGTTTTTT.

The chain's CDR3 is CASSALAGDPADTQYF. The CDR3 DNA reads TGTGCCAGCAGCGCCCTAGCGGGAGACCCCGCAGATACGCAGTATTTT. The rearrangement links TRBV9 to TRBJ2-3; TRBD2 aligns across 10 bases. CDR3 size: 16 residues. Germline lookup yields CDR1 SGDLS and CDR2 YYNGEE. J lost 4 bases, V lost 3 bases, and 8 bases had no gene match.

The rearrangement joins TRBV5-1 to TRBJ1-2; TRBD1 matches 10 bases. J was trimmed by 2 bases and V by 6 bases; bases with no gene match: 7. CDR1 and CDR2 from the germline V gene are SGHRS and YFSETQ. The CDR3 has 15 amino acids. CDR3 bases: TGCGCCAGCAATAGGGACAGGGGAGGAAACTATGGCTACACCTTC. Protein: CASNRDRGGNYGYTF. Filled out from reference TRBV5-1 and TRBJ1-2, the complete variable domain reads KAGVTQTPRYLIKTRGQQVTLSCSPISGHRSVSWYQQTPGQGLQFLFEYFSETQRNKGNFPGRFSGRQFSNSRSEMNVSTLELGDSALYLCASNRDRGGNYGYTFGSGTRLTVV.

The chain joins TRBV5-4 to TRBJ2-3; 9 nucleotides line up with TRBD1. The trim removed 5 bases at V and 6 bases at J, leaving 10 bases unmatched. The CDR3 sequence is 15 residues long. CDR1 is SGHNT and CDR2 is YYREEE in the germline V gene (reference sequence). The chain's CDR3 is CASSPTGGSRDTQYF. The CDR3 DNA is TGTGCCAGCAGTCCGACAGGGGGGAGCAGGGATACGCAGTATTTT.

The genes are TRBV19 and TRBJ2-1, with 7 bases identical to TRBD2. The CDR3 contains 14 residues. CDR1 and CDR2 (germline): LNHDA, SQIVND (reference sequence). Trimming took 4 bases from V and 12 from J; bases not matched to a gene: 12. In nucleotides, the CDR3 is TGTGCCAGTAGTAGTCGGAGCGGGGCAGTGGCGCAGTTCTTC. Translated: CASSSRSGAVAQFF.

The gene calls are TRBV7-8 and TRBJ2-7, with D possibly TRBD2 on 6 matching bases. This CDR3 contains 15 residues. CDR1 and CDR2 (germline): SGHVS, FQNEAQ. With 2 bases removed from V and 5 bases from J, the gap between germline ends came to 16 bases. CDR3 nucleotides: TGTGCCAGCAGCTTAAAGCGGGTCCGTCACCACGAGCAGTACTTC. Its translation: CASSLKRVRHHEQYF.

This clone has just one count. This sequence joins TRBV2 and TRBJ1-6; TRBD1 is a possible D gene (5 bases). V lost 8 bases to trimming and J lost 6 bases, with 14 bases between them. The CDR3 is made up of 14 amino acids. Germline V gene lookup returns CDR1 SNHLY and CDR2 FYNNEI. The CDR3 nucleotides read TGTGCCAGCGCGGACGGGGGAGGTAATTCACCCCTCCACTTT. Translation gives CASADGGGNSPLHF. Complete variable domain (other parts from reference TRBV2 and TRBJ1-6): EPEVTQTPSHQVTQMGQEVILRCVPISNHLYFYWYRQILGQKVEFLVSFYNNEISEKSEIFDDQFSVERPDGSNFTLKIRSTKLEDSAMYFCASADGGGNSPLHFGNGTRLTVT.

The chain uses TRBV3-1 (or the pseudogene TRBV3-2) and TRBJ2-2; weak D call: TRBD2 (6 bases). Germline V gives CDR1 LGHDT, CDR2 YNNKEL (reference sequence). The CDR3 consists of 17 residues. The V end lost 6 bases, the J end lost 1 base, and 18 bases lay between the germline ends. Here the CDR3 DNA reads TGTGCCAGCAGACTTCGGCGGGGTAGCGTGAACACCGGGGAGCTGTTTTTT. Translation gives CASRLRRGSVNTGELFF.

The rearrangement uses TRBV18 and TRBJ2-6; D is ambiguous. The V gene lost 0 bases and the J gene lost 4 bases, with 7 bases spanning the gap. Germline V gives CDR1 KGHSH, CDR2 LQKENI. The CDR3 extends over 15 amino acids. The CDR3 protein is CASSPPSPGANVLTF. Written as DNA, the CDR3 is TGTGCCAGCTCACCACCCTCCCCGGGGGCCAACGTCCTGACTTTC. The variable domain in full, completed from reference TRBV18 and TRBJ2-6, reads NAGVMQNPRHLVRRRGQEARLRCSPMKGHSHVYWYRQLPEEGLKFMVYLQKENIIDESGMPKERFSAEFPKEGPSILRIQQVVRGDSAAYFCASSPPSPGANVLTFGAGSRLTVL.

The J gene is TRBJ2-7, the V gene TRBV7-9, with a weak D call TRBD2 (5 bases). The ends were cut back, 4 bases at V and 4 bases at J, with 11 bases in the middle. Germline V gene lookup returns CDR1 SEHNR and CDR2 FQNEAQ (reference sequence). The CDR3 runs 13 residues. Here the CDR3 reads CASSSDPGYEQYF. As DNA, the CDR3 is TGTGCCAGCAGCTCGGACCCGGGGTACGAGCAGTACTTC.

The chain uses TRBV19 and TRBJ1-1, with 12 nucleotides matching TRBD1. Trimming took 5 bases from V and 6 from J; bases not matched to a gene: 4. In germline, CDR1 is LNHDA, CDR2 SQIVND (reference sequence). The CDR3 runs to 14 residues. The DNA for the CDR3 is TGTGCCAGTAGTGTTGGGACAGGGGGCCCTGAAGCTTTCTTT. Translation gives CASSVGTGGPEAFF.

This CDR3 reads CASSLIRIHEQYF. Written as DNA, the CDR3 is TGTGCCAGCAGCTTAATCCGTATCCACGAGCAGTACTTC. This chain links TRBV7-9 with TRBJ2-7; D gene unclear. With 2 bases removed from V and 5 bases from J, the gap between germline ends came to 10 bases. CDR3 length: 13 residues. Germline V gene data show CDR1 as SEHNR and CDR2 as FQNEAQ (reference sequence).

The chain is built from TRBV7-3 and TRBJ2-2; 14 bases map to TRBD2. J gave up 4 bases and V 4 bases, and 5 bases lay outside the gene matches. The CDR3 is made up of 17 amino acids. Germline values: CDR1 SGHTA, CDR2 FQGTGA. The CDR3 DNA sequence: TGTGCCAGCAGCTCATCGGGACTAGCGGGAGTCACCGGGGAGCTGTTTTTT. This sequence encodes CASSSSGLAGVTGELFF.

The V and J genes are TRBV7-6 and TRBJ2-7; 10 nucleotides line up with TRBD2. Unmatched junction bases numbered 4, after V lost 2 bases and J lost 9 bases. Per germline, CDR1 SGHVS and CDR2 FNYEAQ. CDR3 length: 13 amino acids. CDR3 region: CASSLLAGVAQYF. The CDR3 DNA sequence: TGTGCCAGCAGCTTACTAGCGGGAGTGGCGCAGTACTTC.

The rearrangement uses TRBV29-1 and TRBJ1-1, with D perhaps matching TRBD1 (6 bases). The CDR3 has 13 residues. V gave up 8 bases and J gave up 0 bases, with 13 bases separating them. The germline CDR1 and CDR2 sequences are SQVTM and ANQGSEA. CDR3 DNA sequence: TGCAGCATCCGACAGGACATGAACACTGAAGCTTTCTTT. It encodes CSIRQDMNTEAFF.

The rearrangement links TRBV19 to TRBJ1-5, with D unresolved. Germline CDR1 and CDR2: LNHDA and SQIVND (reference sequence). The CDR3 consists of 14 residues. V was clipped by 3 bases and J by 0 bases, with 6 bases between them. CDR3 region: CASSIAVSNQPQHF. The CDR3 nucleotides read TGTGCCAGTAGTATCGCAGTTAGCAATCAGCCCCAGCATTTT.

The chain has TRBV6-2 or TRBV6-3 and TRBJ1-2, with a weak D call TRBD1 (6 bases). Germline V CDR1 and CDR2: MNHEY, SVGEGT. The CDR3 runs 15 residues. V lost 2 bases, J lost 3 bases, and 13 bases lay in between. The CDR3 reads CASSYEWGRDYGYTF. DNA of the CDR3: TGTGCCAGCAGTTACGAATGGGGGCGCGACTATGGCTACACCTTC.

The rearrangement uses TRBV6-2 or TRBV6-3 and TRBJ2-1; 10 bases line up with TRBD2. V dropped 5 bases and J dropped 8; count of bases not matched to a gene: 9. CDR1 and CDR2 from the germline V gene are MNHEY and SVGEGT. CDR3 size: 15 residues. The CDR3 is CASSIGLAGVYEQFF. CDR3 sequence (DNA): TGTGCCAGCAGTATAGGGCTAGCGGGAGTCTATGAGCAGTTCTTC.

The chain uses TRBV6-4 and TRBJ2-2, with 7 bases identical to TRBD2. The CDR3 extends over 14 amino acids. Germline V lookup: CDR1 MRHNA, CDR2 SNTAGT. The V gene end was trimmed by 6 bases and the J gene end by 5 bases; junction bases not matched to a gene: 6. Here the CDR3 reads CASSDRAGTGELFF. The CDR3 DNA is TGTGCCAGCAGCGACAGAGCGGGGACCGGGGAGCTGTTTTTT.

This chain connects TRBV28 to TRBJ1-3; TRBD1 aligns across 7 bases. After removal of 7 bases from V and 3 bases from J, the junction contained 9 bases not matched to a gene. CDR1 is MDHEN, CDR2 SYDVKM, per germline. The CDR3 extends over 15 amino acids. CDR3 residues: CASTMSQGLGNTIYF. The CDR3 DNA reads as TGTGCCAGCACCATGTCACAGGGGCTTGGAAACACCATATATTTT.

The CDR3 sequence is CASSFGPDYGYTF. CDR3 DNA sequence: TGCGCCAGCAGCTTTGGGCCGGATTATGGCTACACCTTC. V and J are TRBV5-1 and TRBJ1-2, with D unresolved. V lost 2 bases to trimming and J lost 5 bases, with 10 bases between them. From germline, CDR1 is SGHRS and CDR2 YFSETQ. The CDR3 loop spans 13 amino acids.

The chain uses TRBV4-3 and TRBJ1-3; a weak D match, TRBD1 (6 bases). This CDR3 spans 17 amino acids. Germline CDR1 and CDR2: LGHNA and YSLEER. Between the trimmed V and J ends, which lost 0 bases and 2 bases, there was a span of 14 bases. In nucleotides, the CDR3 is TGCGCCAGCAGCCAAGATCCCAGGACAGCAGCTGGAAACACCATATATTTT. Encoded protein: CASSQDPRTAAGNTIYF.

The chain links TRBV4-2 to TRBJ2-5; TRBD1 aligns across 12 bases. The germline gives CDR1 LGHNA, CDR2 YNFKEQ. Trimming at V came to 8 bases and at J to 5 bases, leaving 12 bases not matched to a gene. This CDR3 region has 16 residues. The CDR3 region is CASGPGTGGLGETQYF. The CDR3 nucleotides read TGTGCCAGCGGTCCCGGGACAGGGGGCCTGGGGGAGACCCAGTACTTC.

In DNA form, the CDR3 reads TGTGCCAGCAGCACCGGACTAGCGGCTTCCTACGAGCAGTACTTC. Translation: CASSTGLAASYEQYF. The J gene is TRBJ2-7, the V gene TRBV6-6; TRBD2 agrees at 10 bases. The CDR3 loop spans 15 amino acids. The V segment lost 6 bases and the J segment 1 base; nucleotides outside the gene matches: 6. Germline loops: CDR1 MNHNY, CDR2 SVGAGI (reference sequence).

The chain employs TRBV19 and TRBJ2-2; 9 nucleotides agree with TRBD1. The CDR3 totals 15 residues. The trim removed 6 bases at V and 5 bases at J, leaving 7 bases unmatched. Germline-derived CDR1 and CDR2 are LNHDA and SQIVND (reference sequence). The CDR3 region is CASSPGQGRTGELFF. The CDR3 coding sequence is TGTGCCAGTAGCCCCGGACAGGGGAGGACCGGGGAGCTGTTTTTT.